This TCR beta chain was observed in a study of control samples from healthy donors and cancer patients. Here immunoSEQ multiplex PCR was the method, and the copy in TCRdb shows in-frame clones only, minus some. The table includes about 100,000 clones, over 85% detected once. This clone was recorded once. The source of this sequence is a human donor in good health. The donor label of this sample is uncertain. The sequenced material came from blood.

DNA of the CDR3: TGTGCCAGCAGCTCAGGGGTACTCAATCAGCCCCAGCATTTT. It is translated as CASSSGVLNQPQHF. The V and J genes are TRBV5-6 and TRBJ1-5, with a possible D match to TRBD1 (6 bases). Germline assignment: CDR1 SGHDT and CDR2 YYEEEE. The ends were cut back, 3 bases at V and 3 bases at J, with 10 bases in the middle. There are 14 residues in the CDR3.